The clone carrying this T cell receptor (beta chain) has only a few counts. The authors' processing: Scientists estimated how many nucleated cells there were by amplifying reference gene primers. The table came from immunoSEQ multiplex PCR; TCRdb's copy has only in-frame clones and leaves some out. The V and J calls and clone size come from that table; D and trimming were worked out from the DNA. The repertoire consists of 65,000 to 90,000 clones, with 86% occurring once and the leading ten covering 8%. CDR1 is SGHRS and CDR2 is YFSETQ in the germline V gene. V lost 0 bases and J 0 bases, leaving 10 bases between the germline ends. The CDR3 covers 15 residues. This sample was included in a study of blood T cell repertoires in COVID-19. Turning to the study itself: The samples span acute and convalescent COVID-19 from the United States, Italy and Spain. Sample material is recorded as cDNA or gDNA derived from T cells, B-cell-depleted T cells, or PBMCs.

J is TRBJ2-7 and V is TRBV5-1; D might be TRBD1 (5 bases). This clonotype originated in a man over 45 with active COVID-19. Material for sequencing was peripheral blood. In DNA form, the CDR3 reads TGCGCCAGCAGCTTGGCTCCAGGGAACTCCTACGAGCAGTACTTC. Residues: CASSLAPGNSYEQYF. Together with reference TRBV5-1 and TRBJ2-7, the CDR3 gives the full variable domain: KAGVTQTPRYLIKTRGQQVTLSCSPISGHRSVSWYQQTPGQGLQFLFEYFSETQRNKGNFPGRFSGRQFSNSRSEMNVSTLELGDSALYLCASSLAPGNSYEQYFGPGTRLTVT.